These 20 T cell receptor beta chains came from one sample sequenced in a study of T cells after yellow fever vaccination. One entry per CDR3 protein results from TCRdb running MiXCR on the 5' RACE reads. The sample records around 250,000 distinct CDR3 sequences, 5.2% being singletons. The sequencing used CD4+ T cells sorted from PBMCs, collected on the day of the yellow fever booster vaccination. These receptors all come from a man younger than 35 who received the YFV17D yellow fever vaccine.

This rearrangement joins TRBV5-6 to TRBJ2-5; D is uncertain. V lost 4 bases, J lost 1 base, and 11 bases lay in between. CDR1 is SGHDT and CDR2 is YYEEEE in the germline V gene. The CDR3 totals 14 residues. CDR3 amino acids: CASSRVQTQETQYF. The CDR3 bases are TGTGCCAGCAGCCGGGTACAGACCCAAGAGACCCAGTACTTC.

This clonotype was detected ten times or more. V is TRBV7-2 and J is TRBJ2-7; 9 nucleotides match TRBD1. V lost 4 bases, J lost 5 bases, and 3 bases stayed unmatched. CDR1 SGHTA and CDR2 FQGNSA come from the germline V gene. The CDR3 loop spans 13 amino acids. For the CDR3, the DNA is TGTGCCAGCAGCTGGACAGGGGTGGACGAGCAGTACGTC. This encodes CASSWTGVDEQYV.

The rearrangement uses TRBV7-2 and TRBJ2-1, with 7 bases identical to TRBD1. The J segment lost 14 bases and the V segment lost 2 bases, leaving 3 bases of the junction unmatched. CDR1 is SGHTA, CDR2 FQGNSA, per germline. The CDR3 runs 11 residues. CDR3 sequence (DNA): TGTGCCAGCAGCTTAAGGGACAGTGAGTTCTTC. It encodes CASSLRDSEFF.

This clonotype was counted only a few times. The V and J genes are TRBV5-4 and TRBJ2-3, with 11 bases fitting TRBD2. The V gene end was trimmed by 7 bases and the J gene end by 4 bases; junction bases not matched to a gene: 8. CDR1 SGHNT and CDR2 YYREEE come from the germline V gene (reference sequence). The CDR3 has 15 residues. The CDR3 protein is CASHSGGAGADTQYF. DNA for the CDR3: TGTGCCAGCCATAGCGGGGGGGCCGGGGCAGATACGCAGTATTTT.

The chain carries TRBV5-6 and TRBJ2-1; 15 bases line up with TRBD2. Per the germline V gene, CDR1 is SGHDT and CDR2 is YYEEEE. The CDR3 consists of 17 residues. V dropped 4 bases and J dropped 6; count of bases not matched to a gene: 8. The CDR3 spells CASSLRTSGGAPNEQFF. The CDR3 bases are TGTGCCAGCAGCCTTCGGACTAGCGGGGGGGCCCCCAATGAGCAGTTCTTC.

In this sample, this clonotype turned up many times. The rearrangement links TRBV30 to TRBJ1-4, with D possibly being TRBD1 (5 bases). This CDR3 region has 16 residues. Germline-derived CDR1 and CDR2 are GTSNPN and SVGIG (reference sequence). V was clipped by 2 bases and J by 3 bases, with 16 bases between them. The CDR3 is CAWSSGRAGPNEKLFF. Written as DNA, the CDR3 is TGTGCCTGGAGTTCGGGTCGGGCAGGGCCTAATGAAAAACTGTTTTTT.

This clonotype was counted many times. The genes are TRBV19 and TRBJ1-2; D remains ambiguous. The V end was cut by 3 bases, the J end by 4 bases, with 15 bases between. Germline CDR1 reads LNHDA; CDR2 reads SQIVND (reference sequence). This CDR3 region has 15 residues. DNA for the CDR3: TGTGCCAGTAGTATCTTGGACGCCCTACCCTATGGCTACACCTTC. Encoded protein: CASSILDALPYGYTF.

This clonotype was recorded at least ten times. V and J are TRBV7-2 and TRBJ2-5; a possible D gene is TRBD2 (5 bases). The CDR3 extends over 14 amino acids. The V end lost 4 bases, the J end lost 5 bases, and 14 bases lay between the germline ends. Germline V gene sequence: CDR1 SGHTA, CDR2 FQGNSA. The CDR3: CASSSGLIRETQYF. The CDR3 nucleotides are TGTGCCAGCAGCTCCGGACTGATTCGGGAGACCCAGTACTTC.

This clonotype showed up many times. The chain recombines TRBV7-6 with TRBJ2-7; no clear D. With 1 base removed from V and 4 bases from J, the gap between germline ends came to 5 bases. The CDR3 length is 12 residues. Germline values: CDR1 SGHVS, CDR2 FNYEAQ. CDR3 bases: TGTGCCAGCAGCTTAGTCCCGTACGAGCAGTACTTC. It yields the protein CASSLVPYEQYF.

V and J are TRBV3-1 and TRBJ2-7, with D maybe TRBD2 (5 bases). The CDR3 runs 13 residues. From germline, CDR1 is LGHDT and CDR2 YNNKEL (reference sequence). The ends were cut back, 4 bases at V and 3 bases at J, with 10 bases in the middle. The CDR3 here is CASSRRGLYEQYF. CDR3 nucleotides: TGTGCCAGCAGCCGAAGAGGACTCTACGAGCAGTACTTC.

This clonotype has a count of ten or more. The chain uses TRBV10-3 and TRBJ1-4, with 8 bases matching TRBD1. The CDR3 runs to 13 residues. J was trimmed by 7 bases and V by 10 bases; bases with no gene match: 8. The germline gives CDR1 ENHRY, CDR2 SYGVKD. The CDR3 DNA reads TGTGCCACCAAGACAGGGGACCGTGAAAAACTGTTTTTT. Protein: CATKTGDREKLFF.

This chain connects TRBV5-1 to TRBJ1-1; D is unresolved. Germline values: CDR1 SGHRS, CDR2 YFSETQ. CDR3 length: 12 residues. Deletions cut 3 bases from V and 11 bases from J, with 14 bases between. In nucleotides, the CDR3 is TGCGCCAGCAGCTCAAATGCTCTGTATGCTTTCTTT. Translation gives CASSSNALYAFF.

The chain uses TRBV6-2 or TRBV6-3 and TRBJ1-1; D ambiguous. Germline V gene data show CDR1 as MNHEY and CDR2 as SVGEGT. The CDR3 spans 14 residues. Deletions cut 5 bases from V and 1 base from J, with 11 bases between. As DNA, the CDR3 is TGTGCCAGCAGTCGAACCCGGGAGAACACTGAAGCTTTCTTT. This translates into CASSRTRENTEAFF.

V gene TRBV6-5 combines with J gene TRBJ2-1; 9 nucleotides agree with TRBD1. The CDR3 runs to 16 residues. Germline CDR1 and CDR2: MNHEY and SVGAGI. The V and J ends lost 2 bases and 7 bases, in that order; junction bases with no gene match: 9. CDR3 DNA sequence: TGTGCCAGCAGTTACCAGTCCGGGACAGGGAGGAATGAGCAGTTCTTC. Amino acid sequence: CASSYQSGTGRNEQFF.

The rearrangement links TRBV3-1 to TRBJ1-2; D is unresolved. CDR3 size: 15 residues. Trimming pared 0 bases from V and 2 bases from J, leaving 10 bases between. The germline V gene has CDR1 LGHDT and CDR2 YNNKEL (reference sequence). The CDR3 nucleotides are TGTGCCAGCAGCCAAGAATTGGGCCGGAACTATGGCTACACCTTC. This sequence encodes CASSQELGRNYGYTF.

The chain links TRBV20-1 to TRBJ2-6, with D unclear. Germline V gene data show CDR1 as DFQATT and CDR2 as SNEGSKA (reference sequence). The CDR3 sequence is 16 residues long. Trimming removed 4 bases from V and 2 bases from J, with 15 bases in between. This CDR3 reads CSATEGLWAGANVLTF. The CDR3, as DNA: TGCAGTGCTACCGAAGGGCTTTGGGCTGGGGCCAACGTCCTGACTTTC.

J is TRBJ1-1 and V is TRBV6-2 or TRBV6-3; TRBD1 is a possible D gene (5 bases). Germline loops: CDR1 MNHEY, CDR2 SVGEGT. Trimming took 10 bases from V and 0 from J, leaving 15 bases between them. This CDR3 spans 14 amino acids. This CDR3 is CATFRGNLNTEAFF. In DNA, the CDR3 is TGTGCCACCTTTAGGGGAAACCTGAACACTGAAGCTTTCTTT.

This clonotype turned up a few times. The V call is TRBV28, the J call TRBJ1-6; 7 bases are shared with TRBD1. V shed 3 bases and J 14 bases; nucleotides not matched to a gene: 13. The CDR3 is 15 amino acids. The V gene's germline CDR1 is MDHEN and CDR2 SYDVKM. CDR3 sequence reads: CASSFAGTDLITLHF. The CDR3 bases are TGTGCCAGCAGTTTTGCGGGGACAGACCTTATCACCCTCCACTTT.

The chain is built from TRBV15 and TRBJ2-1; unclear D gene. V was clipped by 0 bases and J by 9 bases, with 9 bases between them. The CDR3 is 13 residues long. Germline CDR1 and CDR2: LNHNV and YYDKDF (reference sequence). CDR3 loop: CATSRDPVGEQFF. As DNA, the CDR3 is TGTGCCACCAGCAGAGATCCCGTTGGTGAGCAGTTCTTC.

V is TRBV5-4 and J is TRBJ2-7; D gene uncertain. V lost 5 bases to trimming and J lost 4 bases, with 16 bases between them. CDR1 is SGHNT and CDR2 is YYREEE in the germline V gene (reference sequence). This CDR3 is 14 amino acids long. The CDR3 DNA sequence: TGTGCCAGCAGAAAGGACCTCACACTGTACGAGCAGTACTTC. As protein: CASRKDLTLYEQYF.